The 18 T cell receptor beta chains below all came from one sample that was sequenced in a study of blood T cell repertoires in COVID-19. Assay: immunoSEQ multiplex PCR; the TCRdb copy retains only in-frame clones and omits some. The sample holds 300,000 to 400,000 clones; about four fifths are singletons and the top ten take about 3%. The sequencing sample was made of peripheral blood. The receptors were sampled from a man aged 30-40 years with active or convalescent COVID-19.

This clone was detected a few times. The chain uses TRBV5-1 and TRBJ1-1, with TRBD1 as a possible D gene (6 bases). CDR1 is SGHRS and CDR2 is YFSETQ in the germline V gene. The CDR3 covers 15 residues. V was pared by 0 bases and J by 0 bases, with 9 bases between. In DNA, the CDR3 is TGCGCCAGCAGCTTGGACCAGGGGATGAACACTGAAGCTTTCTTT. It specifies CASSLDQGMNTEAFF.

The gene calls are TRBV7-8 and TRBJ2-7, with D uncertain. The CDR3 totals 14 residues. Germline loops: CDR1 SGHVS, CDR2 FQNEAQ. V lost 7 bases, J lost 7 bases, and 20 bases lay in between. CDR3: CASTSYGQFGEQYF. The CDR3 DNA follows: TGTGCCAGCACCTCTTATGGGCAGTTCGGAGAGCAGTACTTC.

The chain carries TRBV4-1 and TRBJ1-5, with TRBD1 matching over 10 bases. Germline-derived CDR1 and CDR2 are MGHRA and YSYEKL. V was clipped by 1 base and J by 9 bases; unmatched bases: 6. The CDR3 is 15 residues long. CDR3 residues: CASSQGDRGSRPQHF. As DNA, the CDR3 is TGCGCCAGCAGCCAAGGGGACAGGGGCTCGAGGCCCCAGCATTTT.

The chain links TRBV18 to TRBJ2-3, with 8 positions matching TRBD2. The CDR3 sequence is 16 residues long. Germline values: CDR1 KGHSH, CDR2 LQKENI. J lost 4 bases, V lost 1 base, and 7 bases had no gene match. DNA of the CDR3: TGTGCCAGCTCACCACTGGCAGCGGGGGTGGCAGATACGCAGTATTTT. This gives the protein CASSPLAAGVADTQYF.

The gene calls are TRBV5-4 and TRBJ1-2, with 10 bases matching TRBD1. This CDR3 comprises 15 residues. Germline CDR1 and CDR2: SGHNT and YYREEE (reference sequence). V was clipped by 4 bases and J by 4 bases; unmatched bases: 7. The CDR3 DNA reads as TGTGCCAGCAGCCCAGGGACAGGGGAAGGCTATGGCTACACCTTC. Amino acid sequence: CASSPGTGEGYGYTF.

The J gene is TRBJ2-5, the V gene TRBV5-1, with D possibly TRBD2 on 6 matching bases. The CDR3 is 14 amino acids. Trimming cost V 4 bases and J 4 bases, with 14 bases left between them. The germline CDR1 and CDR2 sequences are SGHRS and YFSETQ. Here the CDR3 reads CASSPLSGAETQYF. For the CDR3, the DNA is TGCGCCAGCAGCCCTCTTAGCGGTGCAGAGACCCAGTACTTC. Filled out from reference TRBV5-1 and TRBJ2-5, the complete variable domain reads KAGVTQTPRYLIKTRGQQVTLSCSPISGHRSVSWYQQTPGQGLQFLFEYFSETQRNKGNFPGRFSGRQFSNSRSEMNVSTLELGDSALYLCASSPLSGAETQYFGPGTRLLVL.

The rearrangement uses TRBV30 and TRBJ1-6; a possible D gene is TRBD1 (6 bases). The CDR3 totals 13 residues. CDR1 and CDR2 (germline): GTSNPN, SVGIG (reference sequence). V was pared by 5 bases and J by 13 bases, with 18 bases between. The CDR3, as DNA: TGTGCCTGGGTACCCGACAGGTCCGAGCCCCTCCACTTT. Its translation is CAWVPDRSEPLHF.

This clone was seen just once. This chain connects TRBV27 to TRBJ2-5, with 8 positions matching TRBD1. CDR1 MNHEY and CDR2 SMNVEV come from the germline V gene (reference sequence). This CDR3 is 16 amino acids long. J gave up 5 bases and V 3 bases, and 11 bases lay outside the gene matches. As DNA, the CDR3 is TGTGCCAGCAGTTTTCGGGGCAGGGGGCGCGTCGAGACCCAGTACTTC. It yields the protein CASSFRGRGRVETQYF.

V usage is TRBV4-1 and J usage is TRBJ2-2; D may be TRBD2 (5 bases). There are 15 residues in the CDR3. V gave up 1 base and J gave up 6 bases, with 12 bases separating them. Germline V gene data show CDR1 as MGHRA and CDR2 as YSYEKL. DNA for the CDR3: TGCGCCAGCAGCCAAGGTCCGGGATCAGCCGGGGAGCTGTTTTTT. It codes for CASSQGPGSAGELFF.

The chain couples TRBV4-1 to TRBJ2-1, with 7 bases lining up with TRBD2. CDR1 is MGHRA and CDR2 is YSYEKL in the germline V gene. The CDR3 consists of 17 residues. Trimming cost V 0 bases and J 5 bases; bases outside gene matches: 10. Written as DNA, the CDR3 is TGCGCCAGCAGCCAAGAAAGGGGAGGGCCATGGGACAATGAGCAGTTCTTC. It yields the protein CASSQERGGPWDNEQFF.

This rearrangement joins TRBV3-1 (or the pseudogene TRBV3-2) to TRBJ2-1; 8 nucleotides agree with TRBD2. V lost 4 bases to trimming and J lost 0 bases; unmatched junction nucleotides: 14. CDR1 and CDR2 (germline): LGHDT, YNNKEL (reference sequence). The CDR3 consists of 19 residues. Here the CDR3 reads CASSPSRTSLRSSYNEQFF. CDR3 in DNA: TGTGCCAGCAGCCCTTCGAGGACTAGCCTACGGAGCTCCTACAATGAGCAGTTCTTC.

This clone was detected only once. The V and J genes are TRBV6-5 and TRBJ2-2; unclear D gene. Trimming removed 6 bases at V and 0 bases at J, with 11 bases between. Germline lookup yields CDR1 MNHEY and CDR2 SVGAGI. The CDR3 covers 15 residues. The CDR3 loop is CASSSRLPNTGELFF. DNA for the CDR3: TGTGCCAGCAGCTCCCGACTCCCGAACACCGGGGAGCTGTTTTTT.

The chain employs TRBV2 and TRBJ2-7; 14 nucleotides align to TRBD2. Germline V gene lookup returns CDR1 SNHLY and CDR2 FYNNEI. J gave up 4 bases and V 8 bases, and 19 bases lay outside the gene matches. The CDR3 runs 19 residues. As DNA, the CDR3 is TGTGCCAGCGACAGTCCCAGGGGGACTAGCGGGAGTAGGCCGTACGAGCAGTACTTC. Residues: CASDSPRGTSGSRPYEQYF.

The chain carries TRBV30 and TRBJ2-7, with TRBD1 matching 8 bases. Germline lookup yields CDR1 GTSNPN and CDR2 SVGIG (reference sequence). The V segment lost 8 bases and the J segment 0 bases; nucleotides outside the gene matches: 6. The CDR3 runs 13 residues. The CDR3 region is CAVSTGGSYEQYF. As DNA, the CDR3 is TGTGCCGTCTCCACAGGGGGCTCCTACGAGCAGTACTTC.

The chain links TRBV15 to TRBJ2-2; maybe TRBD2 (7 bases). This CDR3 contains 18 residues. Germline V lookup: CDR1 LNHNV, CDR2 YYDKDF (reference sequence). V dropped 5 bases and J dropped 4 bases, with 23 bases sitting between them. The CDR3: CATSEGGGVYRGTGELFF. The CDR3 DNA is TGTGCCACCAGCGAGGGGGGAGGGGTTTACCGGGGCACCGGGGAGCTGTTTTTT.

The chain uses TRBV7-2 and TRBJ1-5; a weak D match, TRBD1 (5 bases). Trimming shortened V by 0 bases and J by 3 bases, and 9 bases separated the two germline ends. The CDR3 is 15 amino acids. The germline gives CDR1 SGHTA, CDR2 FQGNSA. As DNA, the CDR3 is TGTGCCAGCAGCTTAGCTCTGACAGACAATCAGCCCCAGCATTTT. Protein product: CASSLALTDNQPQHF.

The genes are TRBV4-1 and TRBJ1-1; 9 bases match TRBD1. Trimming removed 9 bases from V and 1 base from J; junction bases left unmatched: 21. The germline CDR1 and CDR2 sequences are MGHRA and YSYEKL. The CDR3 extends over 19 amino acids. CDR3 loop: CARSDAGTGRVTGNTEAFF. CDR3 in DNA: TGCGCCAGAAGCGACGCCGGGACAGGGAGAGTAACGGGGAACACTGAAGCTTTCTTT.

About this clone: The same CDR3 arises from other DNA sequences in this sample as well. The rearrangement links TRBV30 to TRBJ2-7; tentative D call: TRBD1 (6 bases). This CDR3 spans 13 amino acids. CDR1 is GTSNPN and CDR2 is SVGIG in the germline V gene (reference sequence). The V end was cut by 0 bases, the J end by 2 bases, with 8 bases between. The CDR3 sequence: CAWSVAGAYEQYF. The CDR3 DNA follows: TGTGCCTGGAGTGTAGCAGGGGCCTACGAGCAGTACTTC.